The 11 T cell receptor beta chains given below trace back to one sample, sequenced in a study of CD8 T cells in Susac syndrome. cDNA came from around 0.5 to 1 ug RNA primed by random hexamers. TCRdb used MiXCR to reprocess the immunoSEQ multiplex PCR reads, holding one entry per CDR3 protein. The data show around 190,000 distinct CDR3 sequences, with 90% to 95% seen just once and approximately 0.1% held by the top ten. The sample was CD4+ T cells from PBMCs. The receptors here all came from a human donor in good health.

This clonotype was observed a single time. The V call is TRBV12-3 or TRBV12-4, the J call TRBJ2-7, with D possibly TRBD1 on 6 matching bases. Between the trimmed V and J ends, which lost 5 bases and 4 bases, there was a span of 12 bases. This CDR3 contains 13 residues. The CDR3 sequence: CASSLGTPYEQYV. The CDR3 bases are TGTGCCAGCAGTCTCGGGACACCATACGAGCAGTACGTC.

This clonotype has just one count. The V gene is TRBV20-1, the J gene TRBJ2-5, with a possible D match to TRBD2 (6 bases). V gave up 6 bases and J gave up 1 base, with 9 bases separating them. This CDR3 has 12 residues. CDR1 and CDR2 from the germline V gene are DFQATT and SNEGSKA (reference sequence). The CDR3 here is CSAPGVQETQYF. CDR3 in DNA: TGCAGTGCACCGGGGGTCCAAGAGACCCAGTACTTC.

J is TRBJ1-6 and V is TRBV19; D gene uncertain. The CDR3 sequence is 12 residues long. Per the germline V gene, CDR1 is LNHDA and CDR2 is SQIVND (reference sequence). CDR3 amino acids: CERSLYYSPLHF. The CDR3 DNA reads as TGTGAAAGATCGCTTTATTATTCACCCCTCCACTTT.

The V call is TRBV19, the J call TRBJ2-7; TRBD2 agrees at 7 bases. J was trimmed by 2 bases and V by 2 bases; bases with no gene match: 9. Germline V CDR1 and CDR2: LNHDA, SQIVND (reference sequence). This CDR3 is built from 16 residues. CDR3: CASSINVQGGPYEQYF. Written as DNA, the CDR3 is TGTGCCAGTAGTATAAACGTCCAGGGAGGGCCCTACGAGCAGTACTTC.

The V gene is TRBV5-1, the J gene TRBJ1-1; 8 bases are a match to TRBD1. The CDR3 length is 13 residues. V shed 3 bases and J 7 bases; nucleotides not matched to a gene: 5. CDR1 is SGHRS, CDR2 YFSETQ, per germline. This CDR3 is CASSSQGAGEAFF. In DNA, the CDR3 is TGCGCCAGCAGCTCGCAGGGGGCGGGTGAAGCTTTCTTT. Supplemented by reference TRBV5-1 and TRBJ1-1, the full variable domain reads KAGVTQTPRYLIKTRGQQVTLSCSPISGHRSVSWYQQTPGQGLQFLFEYFSETQRNKGNFPGRFSGRQFSNSRSEMNVSTLELGDSALYLCASSSQGAGEAFFGQGTRLTVV.

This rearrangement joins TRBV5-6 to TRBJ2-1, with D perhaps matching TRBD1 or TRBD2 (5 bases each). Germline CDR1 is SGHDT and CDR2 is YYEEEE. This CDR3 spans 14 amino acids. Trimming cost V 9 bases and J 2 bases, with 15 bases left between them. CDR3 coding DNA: TGTGCCACGGGGACCGTTGGGGCCTACAATGAGCAGTTCTTC. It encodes CATGTVGAYNEQFF. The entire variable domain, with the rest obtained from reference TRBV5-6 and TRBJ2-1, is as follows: DAGVTQSPTHLIKTRGQQVTLRCSPKSGHDTVSWYQQALGQGPQFIFQYYEEEERQRGNFPDRFSGHQFPNYSSELNVNALLLGDSALYLCATGTVGAYNEQFFGPGTRLTVL.

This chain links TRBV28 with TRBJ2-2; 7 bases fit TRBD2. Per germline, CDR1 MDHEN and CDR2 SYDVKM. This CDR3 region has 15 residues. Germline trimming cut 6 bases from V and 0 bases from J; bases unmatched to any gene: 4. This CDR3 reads CASSRSGPNTGELFF. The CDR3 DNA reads TGTGCCAGCAGCCGTAGCGGGCCGAACACCGGGGAGCTGTTTTTT.

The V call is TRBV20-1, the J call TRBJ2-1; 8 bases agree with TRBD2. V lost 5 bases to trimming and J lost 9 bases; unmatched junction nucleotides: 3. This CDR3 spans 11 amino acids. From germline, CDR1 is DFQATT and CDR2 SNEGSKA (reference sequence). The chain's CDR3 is CSARLASEQFF. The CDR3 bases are TGCAGTGCTCGACTAGCGTCTGAGCAGTTCTTC.

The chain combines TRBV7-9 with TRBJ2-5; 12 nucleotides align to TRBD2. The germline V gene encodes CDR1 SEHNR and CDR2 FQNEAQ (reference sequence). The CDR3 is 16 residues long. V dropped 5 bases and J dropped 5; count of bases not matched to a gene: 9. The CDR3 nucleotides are TGTGCCAGCAGCAAACTAGCGGGGGGCCTGTGGGAGACCCAGTACTTC. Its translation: CASSKLAGGLWETQYF.

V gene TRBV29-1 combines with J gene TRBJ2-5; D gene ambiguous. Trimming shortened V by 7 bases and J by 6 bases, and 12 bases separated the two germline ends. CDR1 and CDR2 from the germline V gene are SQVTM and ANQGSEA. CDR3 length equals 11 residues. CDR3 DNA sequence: TGCAGCGCGCCCGAGTTTCAGACCCAGTACTTC. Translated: CSAPEFQTQYF.

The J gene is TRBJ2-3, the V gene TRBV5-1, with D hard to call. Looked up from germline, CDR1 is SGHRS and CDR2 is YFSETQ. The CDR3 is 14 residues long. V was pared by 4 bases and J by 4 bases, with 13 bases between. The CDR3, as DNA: TGCGCCAGCAGCCCCGTCCCGGGTGCAGATACGCAGTATTTT. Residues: CASSPVPGADTQYF.